One sample yielded the 2 T cell receptor beta chains listed below, sequenced in a study of blood T cells in healthy people across ages. Through a sample-barcoded 5' primer and a J-beta primer mix, a second PCR was run for roughly 6 to 11 cycles. One entry per CDR3 protein results from TCRdb running MiXCR on the 5' RACE reads. This table has roughly 830,000 distinct CDR3 sequences, approximately 65% appearing once. Specimen: blood. The receptor set was obtained from a man aged 30 to 45 in good health.

This clonotype showed up many times. CDR3 sequence reads: CASSQDVDFEQFF. The CDR3 DNA reads as TGTGCCAGCAGCCAAGATGTGGACTTTGAGCAGTTCTTC. The V call is TRBV4-2, the J call TRBJ2-1, with D possibly TRBD2 on 5 matching bases. There are 13 residues in the CDR3. Germline CDR1 is LGHNA and CDR2 is YNFKEQ. Between the trimmed V and J ends, which lost 0 bases and 9 bases, there was a span of 9 bases.

The gene calls are TRBV29-1 and TRBJ2-5, with D possibly being TRBD1 (6 bases). The end of the DNA is better explained by TRBJ2-7, so the J call may be wrong. Germline V lookup: CDR1 SQVTM, CDR2 ANQGSEA. This CDR3 has 12 amino acids. In DNA, the CDR3 is TGCAGCGTTGAAGAGTCAGGGGTCGAGCAGTACTTC. Its protein is CSVEESGVEQYF.